This T cell receptor (beta chain) was captured by sequencing in a study of tumor-infiltrating lymphocytes in oesophageal squamous cell carcinoma listed by TCRdb under 2016. The library came from PCR. Sequencing used an Illumina HiSeq 2000. TCRdb reworked the public reads: Q25 trimming with fastp, MiXCR clone assembly, productive beta chains retained. Identical CDR3 protein sequences are pooled into one entry, listed with their most common genes and DNA. This sample lists around 19,000 distinct CDR3 sequences; about 46% were detected once. The ten largest account for about 44% of the sample. The germline V gene encodes CDR1 SGHVS and CDR2 FNYEAQ. V loses 4 bases at its end and J loses 3 bases; junction bases beyond the gene matches: 4. Its CDR3 holds 15 amino acids, cysteine through phenylalanine. Left in the record is the CDR3 DNA by itself, 45 bases read in frame from the first base. A word on this clonotype: No antigen is known for it. Per-nucleotide qualities are absent, and no much larger clonotype sits a single base away.

In this chain, TRBV7-6 is recombined with TRBJ2-1, with 9 junctional bases fitting TRBD1. Sequencing was performed on normal esophageal tissue next to the tumor. This sequence originates from a female donor with esophageal squamous cell carcinoma. The DNA is TGTGCCAGCAGCTCTGGGACAGGGATCTACAATGAGCAGTTCTTC. The encoded protein is CASSSGTGIYNEQFF.